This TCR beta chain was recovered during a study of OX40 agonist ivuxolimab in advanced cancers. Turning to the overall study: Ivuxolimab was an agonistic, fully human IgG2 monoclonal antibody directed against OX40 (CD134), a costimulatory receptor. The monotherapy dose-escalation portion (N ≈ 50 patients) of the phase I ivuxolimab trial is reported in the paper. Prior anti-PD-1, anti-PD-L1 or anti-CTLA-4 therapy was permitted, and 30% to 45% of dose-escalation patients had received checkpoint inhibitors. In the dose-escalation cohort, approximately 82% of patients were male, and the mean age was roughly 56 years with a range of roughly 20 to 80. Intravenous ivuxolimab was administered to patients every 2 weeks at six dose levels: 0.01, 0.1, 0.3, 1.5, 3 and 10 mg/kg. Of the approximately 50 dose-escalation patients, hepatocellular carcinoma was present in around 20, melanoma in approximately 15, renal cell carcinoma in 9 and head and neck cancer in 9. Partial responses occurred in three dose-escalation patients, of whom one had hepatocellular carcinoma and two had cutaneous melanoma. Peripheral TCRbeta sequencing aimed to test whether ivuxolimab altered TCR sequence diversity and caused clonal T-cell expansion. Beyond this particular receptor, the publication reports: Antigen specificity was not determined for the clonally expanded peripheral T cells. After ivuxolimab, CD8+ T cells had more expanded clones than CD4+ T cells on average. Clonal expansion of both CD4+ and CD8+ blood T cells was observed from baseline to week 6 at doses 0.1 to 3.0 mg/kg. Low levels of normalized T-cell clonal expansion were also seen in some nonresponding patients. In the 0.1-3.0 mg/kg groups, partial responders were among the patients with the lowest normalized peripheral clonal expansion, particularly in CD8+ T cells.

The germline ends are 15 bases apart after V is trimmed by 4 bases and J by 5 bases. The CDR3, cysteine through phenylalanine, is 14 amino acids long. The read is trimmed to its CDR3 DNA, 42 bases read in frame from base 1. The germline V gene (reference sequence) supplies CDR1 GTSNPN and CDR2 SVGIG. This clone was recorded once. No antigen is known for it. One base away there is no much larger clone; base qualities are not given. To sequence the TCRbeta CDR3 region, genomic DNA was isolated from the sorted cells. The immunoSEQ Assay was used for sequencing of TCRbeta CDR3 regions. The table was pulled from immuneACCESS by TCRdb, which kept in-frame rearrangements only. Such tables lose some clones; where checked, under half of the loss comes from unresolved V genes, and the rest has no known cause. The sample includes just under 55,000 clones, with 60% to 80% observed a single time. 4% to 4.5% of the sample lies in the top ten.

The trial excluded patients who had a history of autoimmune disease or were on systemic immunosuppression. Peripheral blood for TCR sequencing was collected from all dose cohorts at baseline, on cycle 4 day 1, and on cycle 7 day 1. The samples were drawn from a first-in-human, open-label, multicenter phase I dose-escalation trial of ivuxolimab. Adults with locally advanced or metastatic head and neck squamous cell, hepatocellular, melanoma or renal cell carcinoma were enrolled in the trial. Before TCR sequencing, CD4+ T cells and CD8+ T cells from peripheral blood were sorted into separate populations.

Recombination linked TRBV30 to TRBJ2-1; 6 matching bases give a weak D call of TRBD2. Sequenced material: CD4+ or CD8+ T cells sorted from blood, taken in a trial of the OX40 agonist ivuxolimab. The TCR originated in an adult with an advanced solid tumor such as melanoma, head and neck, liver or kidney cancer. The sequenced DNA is TGTGCCTGGACCGAGGGACTTTCACACAATGAGCAGTTCTTC. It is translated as CAWTEGLSHNEQFF.